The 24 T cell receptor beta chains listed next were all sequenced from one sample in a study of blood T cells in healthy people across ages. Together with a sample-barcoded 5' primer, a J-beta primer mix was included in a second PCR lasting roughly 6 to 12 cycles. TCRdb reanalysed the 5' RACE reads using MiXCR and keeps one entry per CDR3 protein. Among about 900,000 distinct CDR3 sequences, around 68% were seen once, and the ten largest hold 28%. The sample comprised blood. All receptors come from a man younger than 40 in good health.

CDR3 sequence reads: CASSYLGVREQYF. CDR3 sequence (DNA): TGTGCCAGCAGTTACTTAGGTGTGCGTGAGCAGTACTTC. The chain recombines TRBV6-2 or TRBV6-3 with TRBJ2-4; the D is unclear. CDR3 size: 13 residues. Per the germline V gene, CDR1 is MNHEY and CDR2 is SVGEGT. Trimming left V 1 base short and J 13 bases short, with 14 bases between.

The CDR3 coding sequence is TGCGCCAGCAGCGTCCAATCTGCAACTAATGAAAAACTGTTTTTT. It yields the protein CASSVQSATNEKLFF. This rearrangement joins TRBV5-1 to TRBJ1-4; D is undetermined. Germline CDR1 is SGHRS and CDR2 is YFSETQ. With 4 bases removed from V and 0 bases from J, the gap between germline ends came to 10 bases. This CDR3 comprises 15 residues. Full variable domain (remainder filled in from reference TRBV5-1 and TRBJ1-4): KAGVTQTPRYLIKTRGQQVTLSCSPISGHRSVSWYQQTPGQGLQFLFEYFSETQRNKGNFPGRFSGRQFSNSRSEMNVSTLELGDSALYLCASSVQSATNEKLFFGSGTQLSVL.

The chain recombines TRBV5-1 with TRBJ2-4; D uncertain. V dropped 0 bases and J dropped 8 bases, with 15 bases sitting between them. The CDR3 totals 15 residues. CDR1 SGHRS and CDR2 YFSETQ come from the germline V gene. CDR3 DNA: TGCGCCAGCAGCTTGGTGGCCGGCAGAAAGGACATTCAGTACTTC. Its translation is CASSLVAGRKDIQYF.

The CDR3 here is CASRSGRGTGTGELFF. In DNA form, the CDR3 reads TGTGCCAGCAGGTCCGGACGGGGGACGGGCACCGGGGAGCTGTTTTTT. The rearrangement uses TRBV11-2 and TRBJ2-2; D is perhaps TRBD2 (6 bases). V lost 6 bases and J lost 4, with 18 bases in between. Germline V gene sequence: CDR1 SGHAT, CDR2 FQNNGV. This CDR3 spans 16 amino acids.

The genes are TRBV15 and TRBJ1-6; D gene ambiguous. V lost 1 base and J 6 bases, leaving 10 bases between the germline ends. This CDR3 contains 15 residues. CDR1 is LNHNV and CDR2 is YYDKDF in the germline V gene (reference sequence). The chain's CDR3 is CATSRGDTLNSPLHF. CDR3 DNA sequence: TGTGCCACCAGCAGAGGAGACACGCTTAATTCACCCCTCCACTTT.

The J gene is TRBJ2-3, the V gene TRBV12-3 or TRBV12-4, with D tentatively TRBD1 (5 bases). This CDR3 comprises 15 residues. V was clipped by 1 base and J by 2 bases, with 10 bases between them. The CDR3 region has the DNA TGTGCCAGCAGTTTAGTAGGGGTATCCACAGATACGCAGTATTTT. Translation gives CASSLVGVSTDTQYF.

This CDR3 is CASSPQAASGIGPYF. The CDR3 region has the DNA TGTGCCAGCAGCCCCCAGGCCGCCTCGGGGATCGGACCGTATTTT. The chain couples TRBV9 to TRBJ2-3; the D gene is possibly TRBD2 (5 bases). The CDR3 sequence is 15 residues long. V was shortened by 4 bases and J by 14 bases, with 26 bases between the two germline ends. CDR1 and CDR2 from the germline V gene are SGDLS and YYNGEE.

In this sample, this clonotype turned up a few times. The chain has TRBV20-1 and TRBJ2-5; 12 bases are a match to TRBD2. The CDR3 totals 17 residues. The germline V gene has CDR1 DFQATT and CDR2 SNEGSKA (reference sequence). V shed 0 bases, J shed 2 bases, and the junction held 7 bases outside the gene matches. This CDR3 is CSARDLGLAGGQETQYF. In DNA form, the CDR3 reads TGCAGTGCTAGAGATCTTGGGCTAGCGGGGGGGCAAGAGACCCAGTACTTC.

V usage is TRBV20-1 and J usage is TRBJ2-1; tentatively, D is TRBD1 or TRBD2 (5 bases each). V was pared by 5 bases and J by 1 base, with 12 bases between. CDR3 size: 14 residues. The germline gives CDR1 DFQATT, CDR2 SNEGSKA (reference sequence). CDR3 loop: CSAPARESYNEQFF. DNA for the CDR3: TGCAGTGCTCCGGCCAGGGAGTCCTACAATGAGCAGTTCTTC.

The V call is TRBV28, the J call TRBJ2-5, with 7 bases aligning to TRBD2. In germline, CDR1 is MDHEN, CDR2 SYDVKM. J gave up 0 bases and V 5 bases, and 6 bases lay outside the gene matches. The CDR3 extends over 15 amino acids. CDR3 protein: CASSIMGGNQETQYF. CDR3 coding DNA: TGTGCCAGCAGTATTATGGGGGGGAACCAAGAGACCCAGTACTTC. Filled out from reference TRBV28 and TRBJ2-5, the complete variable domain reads DVKVTQSSRYLVKRTGEKVFLECVQDMDHENMFWYRQDPGLGLRLIYFSYDVKMKEKGDIPEGYSVSREKKERFSLILESASTNQTSMYLCASSIMGGNQETQYFGPGTRLLVL.

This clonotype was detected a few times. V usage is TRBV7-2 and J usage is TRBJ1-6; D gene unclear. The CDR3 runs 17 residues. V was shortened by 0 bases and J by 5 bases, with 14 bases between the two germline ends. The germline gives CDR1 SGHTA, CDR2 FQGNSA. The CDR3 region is CASSLALGRGHNSPLHF. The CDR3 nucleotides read TGTGCCAGCAGCTTAGCGCTCGGGCGCGGACATAATTCACCCCTCCACTTT. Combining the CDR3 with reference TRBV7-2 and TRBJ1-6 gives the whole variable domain GAGVSQSPSNKVTEKGKDVELRCDPISGHTALYWYRQSLGQGLEFLIYFQGNSAPDKSGLPSDRFSAERTGGSVSTLTIQRTQQEDSAVYLCASSLALGRGHNSPLHFGNGTRLTVT.

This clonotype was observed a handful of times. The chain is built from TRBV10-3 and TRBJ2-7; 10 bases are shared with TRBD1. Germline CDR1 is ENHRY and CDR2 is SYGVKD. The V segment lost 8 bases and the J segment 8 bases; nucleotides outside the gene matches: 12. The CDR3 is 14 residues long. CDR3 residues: CAIRGSRQGAKQYF. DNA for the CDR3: TGTGCCATCCGGGGGAGCCGACAGGGGGCCAAGCAGTACTTC.

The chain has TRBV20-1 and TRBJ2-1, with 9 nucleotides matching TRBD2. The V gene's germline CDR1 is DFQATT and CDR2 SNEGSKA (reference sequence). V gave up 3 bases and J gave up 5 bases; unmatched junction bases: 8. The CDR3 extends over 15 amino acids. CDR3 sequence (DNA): TGCAGTGCTAGGAGGGTTCTAGCGGGGAACAATGAGCAGTTCTTC. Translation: CSARRVLAGNNEQFF.

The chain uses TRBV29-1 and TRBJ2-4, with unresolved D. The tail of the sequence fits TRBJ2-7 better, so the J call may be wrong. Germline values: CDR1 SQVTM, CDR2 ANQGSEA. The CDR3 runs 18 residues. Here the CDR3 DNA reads TGCAGCGTCCTCTATCCTCCGAAATTCTTATCGATTGCCTACGAGCAGTACTTC. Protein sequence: CSVLYPPKFLSIAYEQYF.

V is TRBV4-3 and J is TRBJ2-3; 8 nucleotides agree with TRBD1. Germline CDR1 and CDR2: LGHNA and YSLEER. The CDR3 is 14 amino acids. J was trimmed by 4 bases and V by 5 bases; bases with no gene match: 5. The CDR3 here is CASSYNRGSDTQYF. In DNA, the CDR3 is TGCGCCAGCAGCTACAACAGGGGGTCAGATACGCAGTATTTT.

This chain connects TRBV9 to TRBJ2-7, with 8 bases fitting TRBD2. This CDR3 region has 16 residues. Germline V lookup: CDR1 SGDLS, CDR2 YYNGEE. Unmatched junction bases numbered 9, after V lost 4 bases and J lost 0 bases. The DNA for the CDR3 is TGTGCCAGCAGCCCACCGGGAGGGCGGTCCTCCTACGAGCAGTACTTC. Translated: CASSPPGGRSSYEQYF.

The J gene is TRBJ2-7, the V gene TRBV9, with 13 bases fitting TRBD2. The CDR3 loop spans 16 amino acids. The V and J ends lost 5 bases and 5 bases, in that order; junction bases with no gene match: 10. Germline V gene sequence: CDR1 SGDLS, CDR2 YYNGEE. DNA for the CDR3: TGTGCCAGCAGTCGAGGACTAGCGGGGGCCCAGCACGAGCAGTACTTC. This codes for CASSRGLAGAQHEQYF.

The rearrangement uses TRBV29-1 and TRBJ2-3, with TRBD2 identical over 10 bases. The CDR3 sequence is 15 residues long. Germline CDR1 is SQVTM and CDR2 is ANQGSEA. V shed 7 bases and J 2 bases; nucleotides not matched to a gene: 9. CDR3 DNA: TGCAGCGCAAAGCTAGCGGGGGCGTTCACAGATACGCAGTATTTT. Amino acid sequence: CSAKLAGAFTDTQYF.

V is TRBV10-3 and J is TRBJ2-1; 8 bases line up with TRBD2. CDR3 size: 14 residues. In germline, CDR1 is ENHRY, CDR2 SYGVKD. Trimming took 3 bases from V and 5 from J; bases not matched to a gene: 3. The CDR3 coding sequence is TGTGCCATCAGTGAACTAGCGGTGAACAATGAGCAGTTCTTC. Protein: CAISELAVNNEQFF.

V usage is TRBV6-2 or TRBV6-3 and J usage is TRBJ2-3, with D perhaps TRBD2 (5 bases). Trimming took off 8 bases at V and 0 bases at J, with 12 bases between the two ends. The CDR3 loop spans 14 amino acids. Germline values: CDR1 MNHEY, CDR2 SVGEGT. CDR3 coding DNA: TGTGCCAGCGAGGGAATAACTAGCACAGATACGCAGTATTTT. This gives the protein CASEGITSTDTQYF.

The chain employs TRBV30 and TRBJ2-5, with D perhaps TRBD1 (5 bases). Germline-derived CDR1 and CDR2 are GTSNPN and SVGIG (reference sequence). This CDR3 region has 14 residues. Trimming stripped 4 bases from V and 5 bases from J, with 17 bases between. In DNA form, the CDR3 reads TGTGCCTGGACCACCCAGGGTTTCGCCGAGACCCAGTACTTC. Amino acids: CAWTTQGFAETQYF. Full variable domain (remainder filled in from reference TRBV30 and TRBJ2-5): SQTIHQWPATLVQPVGSPLSLECTVEGTSNPNLYWYRQAAGRGLQLLFYSVGIGQISSEVPQNLSASRPQDRQFILSSKKLLLSDSGFYLCAWTTQGFAETQYFGPGTRLLVL.

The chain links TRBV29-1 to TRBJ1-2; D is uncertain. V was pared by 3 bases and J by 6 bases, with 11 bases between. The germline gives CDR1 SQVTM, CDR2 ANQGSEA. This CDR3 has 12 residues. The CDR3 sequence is CSVDPGLDGYTF. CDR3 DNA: TGCAGCGTTGATCCCGGCTTGGATGGCTACACCTTC.

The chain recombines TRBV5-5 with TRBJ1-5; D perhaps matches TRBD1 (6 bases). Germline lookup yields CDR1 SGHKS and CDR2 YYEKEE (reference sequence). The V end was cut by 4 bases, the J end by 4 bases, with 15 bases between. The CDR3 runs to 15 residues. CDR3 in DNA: TGTGCCAGCAGCAATGGGGGCTCGGATAATCAGCCCCAGCATTTT. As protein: CASSNGGSDNQPQHF.

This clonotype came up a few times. The CDR3 region has the DNA TGCAGCGTTGAAGTGGGTTATGATGGCTACACCTTC. As protein: CSVEVGYDGYTF. The V and J genes are TRBV29-1 and TRBJ1-2; D unclear. V was clipped by 1 base and J by 6 bases, with 9 bases between them. Germline assignment: CDR1 SQVTM and CDR2 ANQGSEA. The CDR3 totals 12 residues.